Presented here are 26 T cell receptor beta chains from one specimen sequenced in a study of blood T cell repertoires in COVID-19. The method was immunoSEQ multiplex PCR; TCRdb's version includes in-frame clones alone and lacks a portion of them. The sample records roughly 410,000 clones, 89% being singletons. Sequencing was performed on peripheral blood. Receptors originate from a woman aged 35 to 49 with COVID-19, enrolled during active disease.

This sequence joins TRBV6-5 and TRBJ1-1; TRBD1 aligns across 7 bases. CDR1 MNHEY and CDR2 SVGAGI come from the germline V gene. Unmatched junction bases numbered 10, after V lost 2 bases and J lost 7 bases. CDR3 length equals 15 residues. As DNA, the CDR3 is TGTGCCAGCAGTTACAGGGGGCGCGGTCCCATTGAAGCTTTCTTT. Protein sequence: CASSYRGRGPIEAFF.

J is TRBJ1-1 and V is TRBV6-5; D is possibly TRBD1 (6 bases). V gave up 2 bases and J gave up 1 base, with 11 bases separating them. The CDR3 extends over 15 amino acids. Germline CDR1 is MNHEY and CDR2 is SVGAGI. The CDR3 region is CASSYDGRGNTEAFF. CDR3 sequence (DNA): TGTGCCAGCAGTTACGATGGCAGGGGGAACACTGAAGCTTTCTTT.

This chain connects TRBV9 to TRBJ2-3; 7 bases are a match to TRBD2. The junction had 5 bases not matched to a gene; V was cut back by 0 bases and J by 1 base. The CDR3 totals 16 residues. The germline V gene has CDR1 SGDLS and CDR2 YYNGEE. CDR3 in DNA: TGTGCCAGCAGCGTAGTTGGGGGGGATGGCACAGATACGCAGTATTTT. Protein: CASSVVGGDGTDTQYF.

This chain links TRBV18 with TRBJ1-1, with D uncertain. The CDR3 runs to 13 residues. The V end lost 4 bases, the J end lost 10 bases, and 16 bases lay between the germline ends. CDR1 and CDR2 (germline): KGHSH, LQKENI. CDR3 sequence reads: CASSRVPAEGAFF. The CDR3 coding sequence is TGTGCCAGCTCACGGGTACCGGCCGAGGGAGCTTTCTTT.

The chain employs TRBV12-3 or TRBV12-4 and TRBJ1-2, with D possibly being TRBD1 (5 bases). There are 13 residues in the CDR3. Trimming stripped 2 bases from V and 8 bases from J, with 12 bases between. CDR3 nucleotide sequence: TGTGCCAGCAGTTTATCGGGGGGGACCGGCTACACCTTC. Amino acid sequence: CASSLSGGTGYTF.

The gene calls are TRBV12-3 or TRBV12-4 and TRBJ2-1, with 9 bases matching TRBD2. The CDR3 has 13 amino acids. J lost 10 bases, V lost 3 bases, and 4 bases had no gene match. Here the CDR3 DNA reads TGTGCCAGCAGTTTCGGACTAGCGCCCGAGCAGTTCTTC. It yields the protein CASSFGLAPEQFF.

This rearrangement joins TRBV28 to TRBJ1-5; TRBD1 matches 9 bases. Trimming removed 2 bases from V and 0 bases from J; junction bases left unmatched: 20. The germline gives CDR1 MDHEN, CDR2 SYDVKM. This CDR3 contains 22 residues. The CDR3 bases are TGTGCCAGCAGTTTACCTGCCTCCCCCGGGACAGGGAACCCTTATAGCAATCAGCCCCAGCATTTT. Protein: CASSLPASPGTGNPYSNQPQHF.

The chain links TRBV6-1 to TRBJ1-2, with D tentatively TRBD1 (5 bases). V shed 2 bases and J shed 4 bases, with 11 bases lying between them. The CDR3 length is 14 residues. Germline-derived CDR1 and CDR2 are MNHNS and SASEGT. Here the CDR3 reads CASSESPTAYGYTF. The CDR3 DNA reads as TGTGCCAGCAGTGAAAGCCCGACAGCCTATGGCTACACCTTC.

The V gene is TRBV7-2, the J gene TRBJ2-4, with D possibly being TRBD2 (5 bases). The germline V gene has CDR1 SGHTA and CDR2 FQGNSA. V shed 5 bases and J shed 0 bases, with 11 bases lying between them. CDR3 length: 15 residues. DNA for the CDR3: TGTGCCAGCAGCGCAGTTGGACTAGCCAAAAACATTCAGTACTTC. Translating gives CASSAVGLAKNIQYF. Drawing the rest from reference TRBV7-2 and TRBJ2-4, the complete variable domain is GAGVSQSPSNKVTEKGKDVELRCDPISGHTALYWYRQSLGQGLEFLIYFQGNSAPDKSGLPSDRFSAERTGGSVSTLTIQRTQQEDSAVYLCASSAVGLAKNIQYFGAGTRLSVL.

V gene TRBV7-2 combines with J gene TRBJ1-2, with D perhaps matching TRBD1 (5 bases). V was cut by 6 bases and J by 6 bases, with 20 bases left in between. Germline CDR1 is SGHTA and CDR2 is FQGNSA. CDR3 length equals 15 residues. The CDR3 sequence is CASSPPRIQGHGYTF. The DNA for the CDR3 is TGTGCCAGCAGTCCCCCCCGGATTCAGGGTCATGGCTACACCTTC.

V and J are TRBV5-6 and TRBJ1-2, with 8 bases fitting TRBD1. The CDR3 length is 17 residues. With V trimmed by 0 bases and J by 3 bases, 10 bases remained unmatched. Germline CDR1 SGHDT, CDR2 YYEEEE. The CDR3 loop is CASSLGGTGFSDYGYTF. CDR3 DNA sequence: TGTGCCAGCAGCTTGGGCGGGACAGGATTTTCAGACTATGGCTACACCTTC.

V usage is TRBV2 and J usage is TRBJ1-4; D not certain. The germline V gene encodes CDR1 SNHLY and CDR2 FYNNEI. V was trimmed by 6 bases and J by 10 bases, leaving 12 bases between them. The CDR3 runs 12 residues. CDR3 DNA sequence: TGTGCCAGCAGAAACAGTAACGGAAAACTGTTTTTT. This encodes CASRNSNGKLFF.

V usage is TRBV9 and J usage is TRBJ2-7; D is uncertain. CDR1 SGDLS and CDR2 YYNGEE come from the germline V gene. V was pared by 0 bases and J by 6 bases, with 10 bases between. The length of the CDR3 is 13 residues. The CDR3 DNA reads as TGTGCCAGCAGCGTAGAATACATCTCCGAGCAGTACTTC. Encoded protein: CASSVEYISEQYF. The full variable domain, in which reference TRBV9 and TRBJ2-7 provide the parts outside the CDR3, is DSGVTQTPKHLITATGQRVTLRCSPRSGDLSVYWYQQSLDQGLQFLIQYYNGEERAKGNILERFSAQQFPDLHSELNLSSLELGDSALYFCASSVEYISEQYFGPGTRLTVT.

The chain uses TRBV29-1 and TRBJ1-1, with D tentatively TRBD1 (5 bases). This CDR3 has 13 residues. Germline lookup yields CDR1 SQVTM and CDR2 ANQGSEA. V was shortened by 7 bases and J by 7 bases, with 19 bases between the two germline ends. The CDR3 DNA is TGCAGCGCCAGTGTCCTGGGGCAAGGTGAAGCTTTCTTT. It is translated as CSASVLGQGEAFF.

In DNA form, the CDR3 reads TGTGCCAGCAGCGATAACAGGGGTGGCTCACCCCTCCACTTT. It is translated as CASSDNRGGSPLHF. V and J are TRBV9 and TRBJ1-6; TRBD1 agrees at 7 bases. Trimming took 3 bases from V and 10 from J; bases not matched to a gene: 7. This CDR3 comprises 14 residues. Germline CDR1 reads SGDLS; CDR2 reads YYNGEE.

This rearrangement joins TRBV3-1 (or the pseudogene TRBV3-2) to TRBJ2-5; TRBD2 is a possible D gene (5 bases). Germline assignment: CDR1 LGHDT and CDR2 YNNKEL (reference sequence). This CDR3 is built from 18 residues. The ends were cut back, 0 bases at V and 5 bases at J, with 22 bases in the middle. The CDR3 here is CASSQDEGLAFFGETQYF. The CDR3 nucleotides are TGTGCCAGCAGCCAAGATGAGGGCCTAGCCTTCTTCGGGGAGACCCAGTACTTC.

The gene calls are TRBV6-6 and TRBJ1-1; TRBD1 aligns across 7 bases. Germline lookup yields CDR1 MNHNY and CDR2 SVGAGI (reference sequence). The trim removed 6 bases at V and 1 base at J, leaving 11 bases unmatched. The CDR3 has 16 residues. The CDR3 DNA is TGTGCCAGCAGAAGTAGACAGGGAACCTGGAACACTGAAGCTTTCTTT. Translation gives CASRSRQGTWNTEAFF.

This chain joins TRBV19 and TRBJ1-1, with 7 bases aligning to TRBD1. The germline V gene has CDR1 LNHDA and CDR2 SQIVND (reference sequence). The V and J ends lost 5 bases and 7 bases, in that order; junction bases with no gene match: 10. The CDR3 is made up of 14 amino acids. Written as DNA, the CDR3 is TGTGCCAGTAGTCCGCGCCGGGACAGCCTTGAAGCTTTCTTT. Translation gives CASSPRRDSLEAFF.

The chain has TRBV9 and TRBJ2-7; 9 bases match TRBD2. This CDR3 contains 14 residues. Per the germline V gene, CDR1 is SGDLS and CDR2 is YYNGEE. The V gene end was trimmed by 0 bases and the J gene end by 6 bases; junction bases not matched to a gene: 4. Written as DNA, the CDR3 is TGTGCCAGCAGCGTAGCTGTAGCGGGAGCCGAGCAGTACTTC. It encodes CASSVAVAGAEQYF.

The CDR3 nucleotides are TGTGCCAGCAGTGAAGGAACAGGAGGGCGTTCACCCCTCCACTTT. This encodes CASSEGTGGRSPLHF. The gene calls are TRBV6-1 and TRBJ1-6; tentatively, D is TRBD1 (5 bases). Trimming left V 1 base short and J 9 bases short, with 13 bases between. Germline V gene sequence: CDR1 MNHNS, CDR2 SASEGT. The CDR3 sequence is 15 residues long.

The chain links TRBV18 to TRBJ1-3; 7 positions match TRBD1. V gave up 4 bases and J gave up 8 bases; unmatched junction bases: 5. In germline, CDR1 is KGHSH, CDR2 LQKENI. CDR3 length equals 13 residues. This chain's CDR3 is CASSLSQGDTIYF. The CDR3 DNA is TGTGCCAGCTCACTGTCCCAGGGGGACACCATATATTTT.

This chain joins TRBV6-2 or TRBV6-3 and TRBJ2-7; 11 nucleotides align to TRBD1. Germline loops: CDR1 MNHEY, CDR2 SVGEGT. V dropped 2 bases and J dropped 3; count of bases not matched to a gene: 0. This CDR3 has 14 residues. The CDR3 spells CASSYGTGGYEQYF. CDR3 in DNA: TGTGCCAGCAGTTACGGGACAGGGGGCTACGAGCAGTACTTC.

This chain links TRBV15 with TRBJ1-3; unclear D gene. CDR1 and CDR2 from the germline V gene are LNHNV and YYDKDF (reference sequence). With 5 bases removed from V and 4 bases from J, the gap between germline ends came to 9 bases. The CDR3 sequence is 13 residues long. CDR3 in DNA: TGTGCCACCAGCCCCCGGAGCGGAAACACCATATATTTT. This codes for CATSPRSGNTIYF.

V usage is TRBV11-1 and J usage is TRBJ2-5; 7 nucleotides line up with TRBD1. The CDR3 is 14 amino acids. CDR1 and CDR2 (germline): SGHAT, FQDESV (reference sequence). The V gene end was trimmed by 4 bases and the J gene end by 4 bases; junction bases not matched to a gene: 6. CDR3 sequence (DNA): TGTGCCAGCAGCTCTACCGACAGGGTAGAGACCCAGTACTTC. Translating it yields CASSSTDRVETQYF.

The chain recombines TRBV11-2 with TRBJ1-1; tentatively, D is TRBD1 (5 bases). Deletions cut 0 bases from V and 0 bases from J, with 11 bases between. CDR1 and CDR2 from the germline V gene are SGHAT and FQNNGV. The CDR3 spans 16 residues. The CDR3 loop reads CASSLDLSRVNTEAFF. In DNA form, the CDR3 reads TGTGCCAGCAGCTTAGATCTTAGCAGGGTGAACACTGAAGCTTTCTTT. The full variable domain, in which reference TRBV11-2 and TRBJ1-1 provide the parts outside the CDR3, is EAGVAQSPRYKIIEKRQSVAFWCNPISGHATLYWYQQILGQGPKLLIQFQNNGVVDDSQLPKDRFSAERLKGVDSTLKIQPAKLEDSAVYLCASSLDLSRVNTEAFFGQGTRLTVV.

This sequence joins TRBV12-3 or TRBV12-4 and TRBJ2-1, with unresolved D. V lost 3 bases to trimming and J lost 4 bases, with 7 bases between them. The CDR3 spans 13 residues. Here the CDR3 DNA reads TGTGCCAGCAGTTTCTCCGTATACAATGAGCAGTTCTTC. Protein product: CASSFSVYNEQFF.